A single T cell receptor beta chain is shown here with its context. This clone has just a few counts. Its cognate antigen has yet to be identified. It has no much larger one-base neighbor in the sample; base qualities were not kept. Other DNA sequences of this sample code for an identical CDR3. Each donor gave one peripheral blood draw, about 100 mL on average, collected into heparinised tubes. A BD FACSAria II was used to sort naive, central memory, regulatory and stem cell-like memory CD4+ T cells with a panel that included CD45RO, CCR7, CD25, CD127, CD95 and CD27. Every sorted population had a purity above 98%. PBMCs were isolated right away by Lymphoprep density gradient centrifugation and were stained directly, without culture. So that batch effects would be minimized, each experiment stained and sorted samples in pairs, pairing one healthy donor with one patient. The germline ends are 11 bases apart after V is trimmed by 0 bases and J by 2 bases. From the cysteine up to the phenylalanine, the CDR3 has a length of 15 residues. Of all the DNA, just the CDR3 is kept, 45 bases in frame from base 1. The germline V gene yields SGHTA for CDR1 and FQGNSA for CDR2.

The entire isolated RNA was reverse transcribed using the High Capacity cDNA Reverse Transcription Kit, and thus expressed TCRB transcripts were sequenced. Naive, central memory and regulatory T cell samples underwent deep immunoSEQ sequencing, averaging roughly 3.4 million total reads per sample. Sorted cells were lysed in RLT buffer, and RNA was extracted using DNase-treated RNeasy Micro or Mini kits according to cell number. To prevent cross-contamination, each cell subset was processed individually, whereas patient and healthy donor samples were processed jointly. TCRB sequences were amplified from cDNA with the immunoSEQ multiplex PCR, producing 87-bp fragments spanning the CDR3 region. The amplicons were sequenced using the Illumina HiSeq platform. The authors' pipeline ran thus. PCR bias was computationally corrected using synthetic template baselines, reads within Hamming distance 2 were collapsed, and singletons that could not be merged were discarded. Reads were aligned against IMGT to assign V, D and J genes, CDR3 length and insertions or deletions at six rearrangement sites. Within each subset, clonotype counts were normalized to sorted cell number, after which true diversity and Gini coefficients were computed with the tcR R package. The overlap coefficient, calculated on TCRB nucleotide sequences, was used to quantify repertoire sharing. Out-of-frame TCRB sequences from naive cells were analyzed to stand in for the pre-selection repertoire. Entries here come from immuneACCESS through TCRdb and include only in-frame sequences with V and J called. Some clones fail to appear in such tables; in the studies checked, an unresolved V gene covers under half of the shortfall, and the cause of the remainder is unknown. V and J calls and clone size follow that table, whereas D and trimming were derived from the DNA. This sample is represented by around 430,000 clones; approximately 28% of them were singletons. Of the sample, about 0.065% falls within the top ten clones.

The sample is drawn from a study of beta chain features in type 1 diabetes (dated by TCRdb to 2016 to 2019). Some background on the complete study: Mean age, gender distribution, total cell number and subset yield were not different between patients and healthy donors. A total of under 140,000,000 sorted cells were examined across all samples, and the number of cells per subset was strongly correlated with RNA yield. The study compared TCRB repertoires of sorted circulating CD4+ T cell subsets between recently diagnosed type 1 diabetes patients and matched healthy donors. Whereas all 28 donors provided naive and central memory subsets, regulatory and stem cell-like memory subsets were isolated from just 8 patients and roughly eight healthy donors.

What the authors observed across the whole study: PCR might favor shorter templates, but patient and control samples were amplified and corrected together, so any skew would affect both groups equally. Fewer insertions and more nucleotide deletions at VDJ recombination sites were observed in patients with type 1 diabetes, implying thymic rearrangement abnormalities. Type 1 diabetes patients showed a moderate but significant shortening of TCRB CDR3 length in all four CD4+ subsets. Only small numbers of individuals were included in the HLA sub-analyses, which left unresolved whether HLA type had any influence on TCRB rearrangement. Because cDNA was sequenced instead of genomic DNA, activated cells with high expression could be over-represented, although the groups did not differ in activation or CD3 levels. Naive, central memory and regulatory TCRB repertoires appeared more similar among patients than among healthy donors.

Here the chain combines TRBV7-2 and TRBJ2-7; the D gene is unclear. The TCR was taken from a man younger than 30 in good health. Sequencing was carried out using naive CD4+ T cells from blood. Taken with the paper, the label for cell subset or site translates to: true naive CD4+ T cells. The DNA sequence is as follows: TGTGCCAGCAGCTTAGCTTCTGGGCGTGCCTACGAGCAGTACTTC. Translated, this gives CASSLASGRAYEQYF. Supplemented by the reference TRBV7-2 and TRBJ2-7 proteins around the CDR3, the complete variable domain is GAGVSQSPSNKVTEKGKDVELRCDPISGHTALYWYRQSLGQGLEFLIYFQGNSAPDKSGLPSDRFSAERTGGSVSTLTIQRTQQEDSAVYLCASSLASGRAYEQYFGPGTRLTVT.